Reported below is one T cell receptor beta chain. Its matching antigen is unknown. Repertoires were generated with immunoSEQ multiplex PCR, while TCRdb's copy carries only in-frame clones and drops some. Here the sample spans under 20,000 clones, about 88% being singletons. This record belongs to a study of lymphopenia after photon versus proton radiotherapy. V was shortened by 2 bases and J by 0 bases, with 9 bases between the two germline ends. CDR3 length: 15 amino acids. CDR1 WNHNN and CDR2 SYGVQD come from the germline V gene (reference sequence). Study observations and caveats: Under photons, naive T cells and diversity fell while effector/memory populations rose.

The source was peripheral blood, collected from a patient treated with proton-based radiotherapy. V gene TRBV10-1 combines with J gene TRBJ2-3; maybe TRBD2 (6 bases). The receptor was isolated from a man aged 65 to 85 with pancreatic cancer. CDR3 amino acids: CASSEHSGSTDTQYF. In DNA form, the CDR3 reads TGCGCCAGCAGTGAGCATAGCGGTAGCACAGATACGCAGTATTTT.